This is a list of T cell receptor beta chains from one sample in a study of CD8 T cells in Susac syndrome. One entry per CDR3 protein results from TCRdb running MiXCR on the immunoSEQ multiplex PCR reads. The sample lists some 220,000 distinct CDR3 sequences, roughly 96% occurring once. The sample was CD4+ T cells from PBMCs. Receptors were obtained from a human donor with multiple sclerosis. The CDR3 runs from the conserved cysteine through the conserved F or W. Fields, in order: D gene, V gene, clone size, J gene, CDR3 DNA, CDR3 protein. The D gene is left open where the match is weak. Some rows have no size entry. The others give once, few or many, or a class for an expanded clone.

>-|TRBV20-1|-|TRBJ2-3
TGCAGTGCTTACTCGGGTTCCGGAGTCGCAGATACGCAGTATTTT
CSAYSGSGVADTQYF
>-|TRBV4-1|-|TRBJ1-2
TGCGCCAGCAGCCTAATAGCGGGAATTAGTGGCTACACCTTC
CASSLIAGISGYTF
>-|TRBV6-1|-|TRBJ2-3
TGTGCCAGCAGGCTCCGGACACGCACAGATACGCAGTATTTT
CASRLRTRTDTQYF
>TRBD1|TRBV9|-|TRBJ2-5
TGTGCCAGCAGCGTCCAGGACAGGGGGCTTGAGACCCAGTACTTC
CASSVQDRGLETQYF
>-|TRBV10-3|-|TRBJ2-6
TGTGCCATCAGTGAGTGGGGAGAACCCTCTGGGGCCAACGTCCTGACTTTC
CAISEWGEPSGANVLTF
>-|TRBV28|-|TRBJ2-5
TGTGCCAGCAGCCAAAACCGGTTCGGTGGAGAGACCCAGTACTTC
CASSQNRFGGETQYF
>-|TRBV5-1|-|TRBJ1-6
TGCGCCAGCAGCTTGGAGACAGGCAATTCACCCCTCCACTTT
CASSLETGNSPLHF
>TRBD1|TRBV12-3/TRBV12-4|-|TRBJ1-5
TGTGCCAGCACCGACAGGGGGACTCAGCCCCAGCATTTT
CASTDRGTQPQHF
>TRBD1|TRBV28|-|TRBJ2-7
TGTGCCAGCGCTGACCTAACGGGACAGACCTACGAGCAGTACTTC
CASADLTGQTYEQYF
>-|TRBV30|-|TRBJ1-2
TGTGCCTGGAGTCGGACACCTAACTATGGCTACACCTTC
CAWSRTPNYGYTF
>-|TRBV2|-|TRBJ1-2
TGTGCCAGCACCTCGACGGTGAACTATGGCTACACCTTC
CASTSTVNYGYTF
>-|TRBV23-1|-|TRBJ2-7
TGCGCCAGCAGTCAATCGGGGAGACCCTACGAGCAGTACTTC
CASSQSGRPYEQYF
>TRBD2|TRBV6-2/TRBV6-3|-|TRBJ2-1
TGTGCCAGCAGAGACGGGGGAGCGGGAGTGGAAGAGCAGTTCTTC
CASRDGGAGVEEQFF
>-|TRBV2|-|TRBJ2-3
TGTGCCAGCAGTGTGGCGGTGGGATCGACAGATACGCAGTATTTT
CASSVAVGSTDTQYF
>-|TRBV20-1|-|TRBJ2-7
TGCAGTGCTGCCACTCCGCCTCCTTTGGGGTACTACGAGCAGTACTTC
CSAATPPPLGYYEQYF
>-|TRBV3-1|-|TRBJ1-2
TGTGCCAGCAGCCAAGAAGCCAGGGGATACTACACCTTC
CASSQEARGYYTF
>TRBD2|TRBV18|-|TRBJ2-1
TGTGCCAGCTCACCACCTACCTCTAGCGGGGCCTACAATGAGCAGTTCTTC
CASSPPTSSGAYNEQFF
>-|TRBV9|-|TRBJ1-2
TGTGCCAGCAGCGTAGACAATAACTATGGCTACACCTTC
CASSVDNNYGYTF
>-|TRBV28|-|TRBJ1-2
TGTGCCAGCAGTTTAAAGTTCAGGTTCGGCTACACCTTC
CASSLKFRFGYTF
>TRBD1|TRBV29-1|-|TRBJ2-7
TGCAGCGTTTCCCGGACAGGGTCGAACGAGCAGTACTTC
CSVSRTGSNEQYF
>-|TRBV6-5|once|TRBJ1-2
TGTGCCAGCAGTTACGTTTTTGGCTATGGCTACACCTTC
CASSYVFGYGYTF
>TRBD2|TRBV5-1|-|TRBJ2-5
TGCGCCAGCAGCTTGCCGCAGGGCGGGGGCCAAGAGACCCAGTACTTC
CASSLPQGGGQETQYF
>-|TRBV29-1|-|TRBJ1-5
TGCAGCATAGGTGGAGGATTAAATCAGCCCCAGCATTTT
CSIGGGLNQPQHF
>-|TRBV4-2|-|TRBJ2-1
TGTGCCAGCAGCCAAGAAGGAGAGTCTGAGCAGTTCTTC
CASSQEGESEQFF
>-|TRBV29-1|-|TRBJ2-2
TGCAGCGCTTCACGAGGTTCGCCCGGGGAGCTGTTTTTT
CSASRGSPGELFF
>-|TRBV15|-|TRBJ1-5
TGTGCCACCAGCAGAGGGGGGTTAAATCAGCCCCAGCATTTT
CATSRGGLNQPQHF
>TRBD2|TRBV29-1|once|TRBJ2-3
TGCAGCGTCCGGACTAGCGGGAAGCCCGATACGCAGTATTTT
CSVRTSGKPDTQYF
>TRBD1|TRBV25-1|-|TRBJ2-7
TGTGCCAGCAGCCCGGGACAGGGGATCTACGAGCAGTACTTC
CASSPGQGIYEQYF
>-|TRBV7-9|-|TRBJ2-3
TGTGCCAGCAGTCGTTCCGGAGATACGCAGTATTTT
CASSRSGDTQYF
>-|TRBV11-2|-|TRBJ1-1
TGTGCCAGCAGCCGGGGGTACGCTTCCACTGAAGCTTTCTTT
CASSRGYASTEAFF
>-|TRBV12-5|-|TRBJ1-1
TGTGCTAGTGTAAGGCAGGGCAACACTGAAGCTTTCTTT
CASVRQGNTEAFF
>-|TRBV27|-|TRBJ1-2
TGTGCCAGCAGCCCCTTCCGGGGGTGTCGCTTC
CASSPFRGCRF
>-|TRBV20-1|-|TRBJ1-2
TGCAGTGCTAGAGCGGGGCAAGCTAACTATGGCTACACCTTC
CSARAGQANYGYTF